The 29 T cell receptor beta chains given below trace back to one sample, sequenced in a study of memory CD4+ T cells and cytomegalovirus serostatus (dated by TCRdb to between 2018 and 2021). A FACSAria II was used to sort memory CD4+ T cells, defined as single viable CD3+CD4+CD8-CD45RO+ cells. Libraries were constructed by the immunoSEQ multiplex PCR assay. This is the immuneACCESS table as TCRdb keeps it, with only in-frame sequences that have V and J called. A part of the clones is gone; compared with another copy, unresolved V genes explain less than half, and the rest is unexplained. Counted in this sample were about 61,000 clones; 75% to 85% of them appeared once. Roughly 0.9% of the sample belongs to the ten largest clones. Specimen: memory CD4+ T cells from blood. The receptor source for this set is an adult in good health and CMV-seronegative.

J is TRBJ2-5 and V is TRBV25-1; TRBD2 aligns across 10 bases. CDR3 size: 14 residues. Germline loops: CDR1 MGHDK, CDR2 SYGVNS. The V and J ends lost 3 bases and 6 bases, in that order; junction bases with no gene match: 4. The CDR3 DNA reads as TGTGCCAGCAGTGAGCCTAGCGGGGGTCAGACCCAGTACTTC. It specifies CASSEPSGGQTQYF.

This clone was counted a few times. The chain recombines TRBV30 with TRBJ2-2; D perhaps matches TRBD1 (6 bases). The CDR3 is 14 amino acids. The V and J ends lost 0 bases and 5 bases respectively, with 10 bases between them. Germline V CDR1 and CDR2: GTSNPN, SVGIG (reference sequence). For the CDR3, the DNA is TGTGCCTGGAGTGTGGACAGAGGGACCGGGGAGCTGTTTTTT. Its translation is CAWSVDRGTGELFF.

The V and J genes are TRBV27 and TRBJ2-7; D may be TRBD1 (5 bases). Germline assignment: CDR1 MNHEY and CDR2 SMNVEV (reference sequence). V lost 5 bases and J lost 2, with 13 bases in between. This CDR3 is 14 amino acids long. Here the CDR3 DNA reads TGTGCCAGCAGTGTACTCAGGGTTCCCTACGAGCAGTACTTC. Protein: CASSVLRVPYEQYF.

The chain couples TRBV5-8 to TRBJ2-6; D remains unclear. CDR3 length: 17 residues. In germline, CDR1 is SGHTS, CDR2 YDEGEE. V was pared by 2 bases and J by 0 bases, with 12 bases between. The CDR3 is CASSFTAPFSGANVLTF. The CDR3 DNA follows: TGTGCCAGCAGCTTCACGGCTCCTTTCTCTGGGGCCAACGTCCTGACTTTC.

The chain employs TRBV6-1 and TRBJ2-2; the D is unclear. This CDR3 region has 13 residues. The V gene lost 8 bases and the J gene lost 6 bases, with 13 bases spanning the gap. Germline CDR1 reads MNHNS; CDR2 reads SASEGT. The CDR3 DNA reads TGTGCCAGCCTCACCATTTGGGCCGGGGAGCTGTTTTTT. Its protein product is CASLTIWAGELFF.

The chain is built from TRBV15 and TRBJ2-2; D is unclear. In germline, CDR1 is LNHNV, CDR2 YYDKDF (reference sequence). This CDR3 comprises 16 residues. V gave up 6 bases and J gave up 1 base, with 15 bases separating them. The CDR3, as DNA: TGTGCCACCAGGTCGGGCGGAGTTAGGAACACCGGGGAGCTGTTTTTT. This translates into CATRSGGVRNTGELFF. The full variable domain, rest sourced from reference TRBV15 and TRBJ2-2, is DAMVIQNPRYQVTQFGKPVTLSCSQTLNHNVMYWYQQKSSQAPKLLFHYYDKDFNNEADTPDNFQSRRPNTSFCFLDIRSPGLGDTAMYLCATRSGGVRNTGELFFGEGSRLTVL.

The V and J genes are TRBV7-6 and TRBJ2-7; the match to TRBD1 covers 10 bases. Germline V gene sequence: CDR1 SGHVS, CDR2 FNYEAQ. The CDR3 is 15 amino acids. The V and J ends lost 2 bases and 9 bases, in that order; junction bases with no gene match: 10. The CDR3 DNA follows: TGTGCCAGCAGCTTATTGGGGACAGGGGTCGGAGGGCAGTACTTC. Its protein is CASSLLGTGVGGQYF.

CDR3 sequence: CASRLKGGQPQHF. The CDR3 DNA follows: TGTGCCAGCAGGCTTAAAGGAGGCCAGCCCCAGCATTTT. The V call is TRBV6-1, the J call TRBJ1-5, with D hard to call. Trimming removed 6 bases at V and 7 bases at J, with 13 bases between. The germline V gene encodes CDR1 MNHNS and CDR2 SASEGT. CDR3 length: 13 residues.

This chain links TRBV2 with TRBJ2-7; 7 bases agree with TRBD2. CDR3 length: 14 residues. Germline CDR1 reads SNHLY; CDR2 reads FYNNEI. The V gene end was trimmed by 4 bases and the J gene end by 2 bases; junction bases not matched to a gene: 5. In DNA, the CDR3 is TGTGCCAGCAGTGGGCCGACTAGCCCCTACGAGCAGTACTTC. Its protein product is CASSGPTSPYEQYF.

The chain is built from TRBV5-6 and TRBJ1-6; D unresolved. The CDR3 runs to 12 residues. The V and J ends lost 5 bases and 9 bases respectively, with 9 bases between them. Germline V CDR1 and CDR2: SGHDT, YYEEEE. CDR3 in amino acids: CASRRPGSPLHF. For the CDR3, the DNA is TGTGCCAGCAGACGACCGGGTTCACCCCTCCACTTT.

The chain couples TRBV7-9 to TRBJ2-7; 16 nucleotides align to TRBD2. CDR1 is SEHNR, CDR2 FQNEAQ, per germline (reference sequence). This CDR3 has 18 residues. V shed 5 bases and J 2 bases; nucleotides not matched to a gene: 9. The CDR3 spells CASSGGGLAGGAPYEQYF. The DNA of the CDR3 is TGTGCCAGCAGCGGGGGGGGACTAGCGGGAGGGGCCCCCTACGAGCAGTACTTC.

CDR3: CASSHNPRLAGSYEQYF. The CDR3 bases are TGTGCCAGCAGCCACAACCCGAGGCTAGCGGGATCCTACGAGCAGTACTTC. J is TRBJ2-7 and V is TRBV28, with 9 bases that match TRBD2. Trimming removed 6 bases from V and 1 base from J; junction bases left unmatched: 13. The CDR3 is 17 amino acids. CDR1 is MDHEN, CDR2 SYDVKM, per germline.

The chain is built from TRBV5-1 and TRBJ2-1, with 11 bases that match TRBD2. Germline-derived CDR1 and CDR2 are SGHRS and YFSETQ. The CDR3 consists of 16 residues. V shed 4 bases and J 5 bases; nucleotides not matched to a gene: 8. CDR3 DNA sequence: TGCGCCAGCAGCCCTAGGACTAGCGGGTTTGACAATGAGCAGTTCTTC. Translated: CASSPRTSGFDNEQFF.

J is TRBJ1-2 and V is TRBV4-1; TRBD1 aligns across 7 bases. The V gene end was trimmed by 5 bases and the J gene end by 1 base; junction bases not matched to a gene: 10. Per the germline V gene, CDR1 is MGHRA and CDR2 is YSYEKL. CDR3 length: 16 residues. The DNA of the CDR3 is TGCGCCAGCAGCTGGCCAAAAGGGGGCATTAACTATGGCTACACCTTC. Protein sequence: CASSWPKGGINYGYTF.

This chain connects TRBV5-4 to TRBJ2-7; TRBD1 aligns across 9 bases. V was clipped by 4 bases and J by 5 bases; unmatched bases: 4. The CDR3 consists of 13 residues. Germline V gives CDR1 SGHNT, CDR2 YYREEE (reference sequence). CDR3 sequence: CASSRQGEDEQYF. CDR3 in DNA: TGTGCCAGCAGCCGACAGGGGGAGGACGAGCAGTACTTC.

J is TRBJ1-5 and V is TRBV2, with D hard to call. Trimming left V 4 bases short and J 0 bases short, with 7 bases between. The CDR3 runs 14 residues. The germline V gene has CDR1 SNHLY and CDR2 FYNNEI. The CDR3 DNA sequence: TGTGCCAGCAGTGCTGGTTTTAGCAATCAGCCCCAGCATTTT. It codes for CASSAGFSNQPQHF.

This clone was detected once. The chain carries TRBV28 and TRBJ1-5; 8 bases agree with TRBD1. The CDR3 length is 18 residues. After removal of 2 bases from V and 7 bases from J, the junction contained 16 bases not matched to a gene. The germline V gene encodes CDR1 MDHEN and CDR2 SYDVKM. The CDR3 nucleotides read TGTGCCAGCAGTTTACGCCAGGGGGCGCTGGGAATGGGACAGCCCCAGCATTTT. Translated, it gives CASSLRQGALGMGQPQHF.

This clone was seen just once. J is TRBJ1-4 and V is TRBV18, with D perhaps TRBD1 (6 bases). This CDR3 is 16 amino acids long. Deletions cut 3 bases from V and 6 bases from J, with 17 bases between. Germline V lookup: CDR1 KGHSH, CDR2 LQKENI. This CDR3 reads CASSPGTRGGDEKLFF. The DNA for the CDR3 is TGTGCCAGCTCACCGGGGACAAGGGGCGGGGATGAAAAACTGTTTTTT. The full variable domain, in which reference TRBV18 and TRBJ1-4 provide the parts outside the CDR3, is NAGVMQNPRHLVRRRGQEARLRCSPMKGHSHVYWYRQLPEEGLKFMVYLQKENIIDESGMPKERFSAEFPKEGPSILRIQQVVRGDSAAYFCASSPGTRGGDEKLFFGSGTQLSVL.

The V gene is TRBV28, the J gene TRBJ2-7; D remains ambiguous. CDR1 and CDR2 (germline): MDHEN, SYDVKM. The CDR3 has 15 amino acids. Trimming cost V 6 bases and J 2 bases, with 17 bases left between them. CDR3 amino acids: CASREAERYAYEQYF. Here the CDR3 DNA reads TGTGCCAGCAGAGAGGCCGAAAGATACGCCTACGAGCAGTACTTC.

CDR3 in amino acids: CASSLFTGVDYGYTF. CDR3 nucleotide sequence: TGCGCCAGCAGCTTGTTTACAGGAGTGGACTATGGCTACACCTTC. This chain links TRBV5-1 with TRBJ1-2; D perhaps matches TRBD1 (5 bases). Deletions cut 1 base from V and 3 bases from J, with 13 bases between. CDR1 SGHRS and CDR2 YFSETQ come from the germline V gene. The CDR3 is 15 amino acids.

This clone was recorded once. The CDR3 region is CASSYAVPEQFF. In DNA, the CDR3 is TGTGCCAGCAGCTATGCGGTTCCTGAGCAGTTCTTC. The chain combines TRBV5-6 with TRBJ2-1; D gene unclear. This CDR3 is built from 12 residues. V was trimmed by 3 bases and J by 9 bases, leaving 10 bases between them. Germline-derived CDR1 and CDR2 are SGHDT and YYEEEE.

The rearrangement uses TRBV28 and TRBJ2-3, with TRBD2 matching over 14 bases. Trimming took 5 bases from V and 1 from J; bases not matched to a gene: 5. The CDR3 contains 17 residues. Germline V lookup: CDR1 MDHEN, CDR2 SYDVKM. CDR3 protein: CASSPGLAGDGTDTQYF. For the CDR3, the DNA is TGTGCCAGCAGTCCGGGACTAGCGGGAGACGGCACAGATACGCAGTATTTT.

The V and J genes are TRBV6-6 and TRBJ1-4; D is perhaps TRBD1 (5 bases). With 2 bases removed from V and 8 bases from J, the gap between germline ends came to 12 bases. This CDR3 region has 14 residues. CDR1 and CDR2 from the germline V gene are MNHNY and SVGAGI (reference sequence). This CDR3 is CASSYGRTTEKLFF. The CDR3 DNA reads TGTGCCAGCAGTTACGGTCGGACAACCGAAAAACTGTTTTTT.

The chain carries TRBV7-2 and TRBJ1-1, with a possible D match to TRBD1 (5 bases). The germline CDR1 and CDR2 sequences are SGHTA and FQGNSA. CDR3 length: 14 residues. Trimming shortened V by 0 bases and J by 5 bases, and 10 bases separated the two germline ends. For the CDR3, the DNA is TGTGCCAGCAGCTTAGCGAGGGGCAGTACTGAAGCTTTCTTT. Protein: CASSLARGSTEAFF. The full variable domain, with the rest looked up from reference TRBV7-2 and TRBJ1-1, is GAGVSQSPSNKVTEKGKDVELRCDPISGHTALYWYRQSLGQGLEFLIYFQGNSAPDKSGLPSDRFSAERTGGSVSTLTIQRTQQEDSAVYLCASSLARGSTEAFFGQGTRLTVV.

In DNA, the CDR3 is TGTGCCACCAAGCGGGGGGGGACCACCGGGGAGCTGTTTTTT. Its translation: CATKRGGTTGELFF. The genes are TRBV15 and TRBJ2-2, with TRBD2 matching 10 bases. The CDR3 covers 14 residues. The ends lost 7 bases at V and 4 bases at J; junction bases unmatched: 3. Germline V gene sequence: CDR1 LNHNV, CDR2 YYDKDF (reference sequence).

This clone was seen once. This sequence joins TRBV5-1 and TRBJ1-4; D gene uncertain. CDR3 length equals 16 residues. V lost 4 bases to trimming and J lost 4 bases, with 17 bases between them. Germline V gene data show CDR1 as SGHRS and CDR2 as YFSETQ. The CDR3 loop is CASSRLGGGSNEKLFF. CDR3 DNA sequence: TGCGCCAGCAGCCGCTTAGGAGGAGGGAGTAATGAAAAACTGTTTTTT.

J is TRBJ1-6 and V is TRBV7-2; the D is unclear. Germline assignment: CDR1 SGHTA and CDR2 FQGNSA. This CDR3 is 16 amino acids long. V was cut by 2 bases and J by 6 bases, with 14 bases left in between. CDR3 in DNA: TGTGCCAGCAGCTTAATGGTAGCTACCGCTAATTCACCCCTCCACTTT. It yields the protein CASSLMVATANSPLHF.

The J gene is TRBJ2-6, the V gene TRBV11-2; D possibly uses TRBD1 or TRBD2 (6 bases each). Germline V lookup: CDR1 SGHAT, CDR2 FQNNGV. The V and J ends lost 0 bases and 2 bases respectively, with 17 bases between them. The CDR3 runs 19 residues. CDR3 nucleotides: TGTGCCAGCAGCTTAGATCCGGGCAAGGGGGGTGCTGGGGCCAACGTCCTGACTTTC. Translation: CASSLDPGKGGAGANVLTF.

This sequence joins TRBV7-2 and TRBJ2-2, with 9 bases fitting TRBD2. The V segment lost 1 base and the J segment 3 bases; nucleotides outside the gene matches: 6. The CDR3 consists of 17 residues. Germline V gene data show CDR1 as SGHTA and CDR2 as FQGNSA. The CDR3 is CASSLVSGRTYTGELFF. The CDR3 DNA sequence: TGTGCCAGCAGCTTAGTTAGCGGGAGAACCTACACCGGGGAGCTGTTTTTT.